One sample yielded the 8 T cell receptor beta chains listed below, sequenced in a study of blood T cell repertoires in COVID-19. The protocol was immunoSEQ multiplex PCR, while the TCRdb copy is restricted to in-frame clones and leaves out a portion. Of roughly 440,000 clones in the sample, around 88% were seen once. Input material: peripheral blood. These receptors were taken from a woman in her 50s with COVID-19, enrolled during active disease.

The rearrangement joins TRBV25-1 to TRBJ2-5, with TRBD2 matching 15 bases. V was clipped by 6 bases and J by 2 bases; unmatched bases: 7. The germline gives CDR1 MGHDK, CDR2 SYGVNS. The CDR3 has 17 residues. The CDR3 spells CASSGLAGGRTQETQYF. The CDR3 DNA reads TGTGCCAGCAGCGGACTAGCGGGGGGGCGAACGCAAGAGACCCAGTACTTC.

The chain uses TRBV4-1 and TRBJ2-6; TRBD1 matches at 8 bases. This CDR3 has 18 residues. The germline V gene encodes CDR1 MGHRA and CDR2 YSYEKL. Trimming cost V 0 bases and J 0 bases; bases outside gene matches: 4. The CDR3 DNA follows: TGCGCCAGCAGCCAAGATTCAGGGGGCTTCTCTGGGGCCAACGTCCTGACTTTC. Protein sequence: CASSQDSGGFSGANVLTF.

This clone appeared once. The chain recombines TRBV5-4 with TRBJ1-2, with a weak D call TRBD1 (6 bases). The V end lost 0 bases, the J end lost 2 bases, and 11 bases lay between the germline ends. Germline loops: CDR1 SGHNT, CDR2 YYREEE (reference sequence). The length of the CDR3 is 15 residues. The CDR3 region has the DNA TGTGCCAGCAGCTTGGACCCTACAGGGAACTATGGCTACACCTTC. Encoded protein: CASSLDPTGNYGYTF. Based on the CDR3 plus reference TRBV5-4 and TRBJ1-2, the full variable domain is ETGVTQSPTHLIKTRGQQVTLRCSSQSGHNTVSWYQQALGQGPQFIFQYYREEENGRGNFPPRFSGLQFPNYSSELNVNALELDDSALYLCASSLDPTGNYGYTFGSGTRLTVV.

This clone appeared once. V gene TRBV7-2 combines with J gene TRBJ2-3; 8 nucleotides agree with TRBD2. Germline CDR1 reads SGHTA; CDR2 reads FQGNSA. The CDR3 is 16 residues long. With 1 base clipped from V and 5 bases from J, the junction kept 8 bases outside the gene matches. The CDR3 spells CASSLGSGLVGDTQYF. DNA of the CDR3: TGTGCCAGCAGCTTAGGTTCGGGACTAGTAGGAGATACGCAGTATTTT.

V is TRBV5-8 and J is TRBJ1-2; D gene uncertain. CDR1 and CDR2 (germline): SGHTS, YDEGEE. V was clipped by 0 bases and J by 6 bases, with 15 bases between them. The CDR3 totals 15 residues. The CDR3: CASSLDTIQRHGYTF. DNA for the CDR3: TGTGCCAGCAGCTTGGACACCATTCAGCGCCATGGCTACACCTTC.

The V and J genes are TRBV3-1 (or the pseudogene TRBV3-2) and TRBJ2-1, with 7 bases fitting TRBD1. V shed 3 bases, J shed 5 bases, and the junction held 1 base outside the gene matches. CDR3 size: 13 residues. Looked up from germline, CDR1 is LGHDT and CDR2 is YNNKEL (reference sequence). The CDR3 sequence: CASSQGQHNEQFF. The CDR3 DNA reads TGTGCCAGCAGCCAGGGACAGCACAATGAGCAGTTCTTC.

The chain uses TRBV30 and TRBJ2-1, with D maybe TRBD2 (6 bases). CDR1 and CDR2 (germline): GTSNPN, SVGIG (reference sequence). The CDR3 is 13 residues long. V was trimmed by 5 bases and J by 0 bases, leaving 8 bases between them. CDR3 nucleotide sequence: TGTGCCTGGGCCGGGAGCTCCTACAATGAGCAGTTCTTC. Translating gives CAWAGSSYNEQFF.

The gene calls are TRBV5-1 and TRBJ1-1; unclear D gene. Germline CDR1 is SGHRS and CDR2 is YFSETQ. This CDR3 comprises 14 residues. V was pared by 0 bases and J by 1 base, with 7 bases between. CDR3 DNA: TGCGCCAGCAGCTTGGAGAGCTCGAACACTGAAGCTTTCTTT. It specifies CASSLESSNTEAFF.